These 20 T cell receptor beta chains were sequenced from one sample in a study of PD-1 blockade in classical Hodgkin lymphoma (dated by TCRdb to 2018 to 2020). Library creation used the immunoSEQ multiplex PCR assay. TCRdb mirrors the immuneACCESS table, restricted to in-frame sequences. Some clones are absent from its copies; in checked studies, under half trace to an unresolved V gene, and the reason for the others is unknown. The sample table contains approximately 100,000 clones; only one count was recorded for around 89% of them. The top ten constitute about 6.4% of the sample. The sample's time point label is to be understood as: cycle 2 day 1 (C2D1) of nivolumab. All trial patients had relapsed after autologous stem cell transplantation, with cohorts A, B and C differing in prior brentuximab vedotin exposure. The sample in question was peripheral blood mononuclear cells (PBMCs), obtained before the second cycle of nivolumab. Receptors were obtained from a human donor with classical Hodgkin lymphoma.

The chain links TRBV2 to TRBJ1-1, with a weak D call TRBD1 (6 bases). This CDR3 has 15 amino acids. The V and J ends lost 7 bases and 3 bases respectively, with 18 bases between them. CDR1 and CDR2 from the germline V gene are SNHLY and FYNNEI. This CDR3 is CASTWFGQGYTEAFF. CDR3 nucleotides: TGTGCCAGCACCTGGTTCGGGCAGGGGTACACTGAAGCTTTCTTT.

This rearrangement joins TRBV5-1 to TRBJ1-1; 8 nucleotides line up with TRBD1. The J segment lost 1 base and the V segment lost 4 bases, leaving 3 bases of the junction unmatched. CDR1 and CDR2 from the germline V gene are SGHRS and YFSETQ. The CDR3 totals 14 residues. The CDR3 region is CASSQTGANTEAFF. Written as DNA, the CDR3 is TGCGCCAGCAGCCAGACAGGGGCGAACACTGAAGCTTTCTTT.

V is TRBV9 and J is TRBJ1-1; 7 bases align to TRBD1. This CDR3 is 12 amino acids long. CDR1 is SGDLS and CDR2 is YYNGEE in the germline V gene. J lost 6 bases, V lost 4 bases, and 3 bases had no gene match. CDR3 sequence: CASSLTGAEAFF. The CDR3 DNA sequence: TGTGCCAGCAGCCTTACAGGGGCTGAAGCTTTCTTT. The full variable domain, its missing parts supplied by reference TRBV9 and TRBJ1-1, is DSGVTQTPKHLITATGQRVTLRCSPRSGDLSVYWYQQSLDQGLQFLIQYYNGEERAKGNILERFSAQQFPDLHSELNLSSLELGDSALYFCASSLTGAEAFFGQGTRLTVV.

The J gene is TRBJ2-5, the V gene TRBV4-1; perhaps TRBD2 as D (7 bases). This CDR3 is built from 15 residues. Trimming removed 4 bases from V and 5 bases from J, with 17 bases in between. Germline V gives CDR1 MGHRA, CDR2 YSYEKL. In nucleotides, the CDR3 is TGCGCCAGCAGCCCCGGGGAGGGGGGGCCGGAGACCCAGTACTTC. Amino acid sequence: CASSPGEGGPETQYF.

This sequence joins TRBV5-1 and TRBJ1-1; a weak D match, TRBD1 (5 bases). V was cut by 4 bases and J by 2 bases, with 9 bases left in between. The CDR3 has 13 residues. From germline, CDR1 is SGHRS and CDR2 YFSETQ. The CDR3 spells CASSGDGNTEAFF. The CDR3 region has the DNA TGCGCCAGCAGCGGGGACGGAAACACTGAAGCTTTCTTT.

The chain couples TRBV6-5 to TRBJ1-2, with D maybe TRBD1 (6 bases). The CDR3 consists of 13 residues. V lost 5 bases to trimming and J lost 9 bases, with 16 bases between them. Germline assignment: CDR1 MNHEY and CDR2 SVGAGI. CDR3 nucleotides: TGTGCCAGCAGTCTCGAGGGGGATAGGAGCTACACCTTC. Amino acid sequence: CASSLEGDRSYTF.

The count of this clone is one. J is TRBJ1-1 and V is TRBV5-6; no clear D gene. Trimming removed 0 bases from V and 0 bases from J, with 3 bases in between. CDR1 and CDR2 (germline): SGHDT, YYEEEE. The CDR3 spans 13 residues. CDR3 sequence: CASSLGVNTEAFF. DNA for the CDR3: TGTGCCAGCAGCTTGGGAGTGAACACTGAAGCTTTCTTT.

The gene calls are TRBV5-1 and TRBJ2-1; 13 positions agree with TRBD2. The germline gives CDR1 SGHRS, CDR2 YFSETQ. The CDR3 contains 18 residues. V lost 1 base and J lost 2; bases outside the gene matches: 6. The CDR3: CASSLTSGGALTYNEQFF. CDR3 nucleotide sequence: TGCGCCAGCAGCTTGACTAGCGGGGGGGCATTGACCTACAATGAGCAGTTCTTC.

V usage is TRBV7-3 and J usage is TRBJ2-1, with no clear D. The germline gives CDR1 SGHTA, CDR2 FQGTGA. V lost 1 base and J 6 bases, leaving 13 bases between the germline ends. CDR3 size: 15 residues. In DNA form, the CDR3 reads TGTGCCAGCAGCTTAAGGTCCGGGCGCTCCAATGAGCAGTTCTTC. It translates to CASSLRSGRSNEQFF.

The CDR3 loop is CASSLARSSDTQYF. CDR3 sequence (DNA): TGTGCCAGCAGCTTAGCGCGCAGTAGCGATACGCAGTATTTT. The V call is TRBV11-3, the J call TRBJ2-3; D not certain. The CDR3 covers 14 residues. Trimming pared 1 base from V and 6 bases from J, leaving 11 bases between. Germline V CDR1 and CDR2: SGHNT, YENEEA.

V usage is TRBV7-9 and J usage is TRBJ2-3; D possibly corresponds to TRBD1 (6 bases). Germline loops: CDR1 SEHNR, CDR2 FQNEAQ (reference sequence). The CDR3 contains 16 residues. The ends were cut back, 2 bases at V and 2 bases at J, with 14 bases in the middle. The CDR3 is CASSLTQGDDTDTQYF. CDR3 DNA: TGTGCCAGCAGCTTAACACAGGGTGATGACACAGATACGCAGTATTTT. Based on the CDR3 plus reference TRBV7-9 and TRBJ2-3, the full variable domain is DTGVSQNPRHKITKRGQNVTFRCDPISEHNRLYWYRQTLGQGPEFLTYFQNEAQLEKSRLLSDRFSAERPKGSFSTLEIQRTEQGDSAMYLCASSLTQGDDTDTQYFGPGTRLTVL.

This clone has just a few counts. This rearrangement joins TRBV6-6 to TRBJ2-7, with 8 bases that match TRBD2. Germline V CDR1 and CDR2: MNHNY, SVGAGI (reference sequence). V shed 5 bases and J 6 bases; nucleotides not matched to a gene: 6. The CDR3 loop spans 13 amino acids. CDR3 DNA: TGTGCCAGCAGTCCCCCGGGGGGGTCCGAGCAGTACTTC. Translated, it gives CASSPPGGSEQYF.

The chain uses TRBV5-1 and TRBJ2-3; 9 bases are shared with TRBD2. The CDR3 is 17 residues long. CDR1 SGHRS and CDR2 YFSETQ come from the germline V gene. J gave up 0 bases and V 0 bases, and 5 bases lay outside the gene matches. The CDR3 DNA reads as TGCGCCAGCAGCTTGGAAGGGACTAGCTCTAGCACAGATACGCAGTATTTT. It translates to CASSLEGTSSSTDTQYF.

The rearrangement links TRBV30 to TRBJ1-6, with unresolved D. The CDR3 has 16 amino acids. The germline V gene has CDR1 GTSNPN and CDR2 SVGIG (reference sequence). Trimming removed 1 base at V and 14 bases at J, with 24 bases between. CDR3 DNA sequence: TGTGCCTGGAGTGAGTGGTCCCCGGCCAAAATTCCGACCCTCCACTTT. Residues: CAWSEWSPAKIPTLHF.

The J gene is TRBJ2-5, the V gene TRBV4-2, with TRBD2 as a possible D gene (6 bases). Trimming pared 3 bases from V and 5 bases from J, leaving 16 bases between. Per germline, CDR1 LGHNA and CDR2 YNFKEQ. There are 15 residues in the CDR3. The CDR3 nucleotides are TGTGCCAGCAGCCAGGGACCAGCGGAGGGGGAGACCCAGTACTTC. Its protein product is CASSQGPAEGETQYF.

The rearrangement uses TRBV7-8 and TRBJ2-7; TRBD1 matches 7 bases. The CDR3 totals 16 residues. CDR1 and CDR2 (germline): SGHVS, FQNEAQ. The J segment lost 2 bases and the V segment lost 5 bases, leaving 12 bases of the junction unmatched. The CDR3 DNA is TGTGCCAGCAGCCGTAACTCTGGGGGACAGACCTACGAGCAGTACTTC. Amino acid sequence: CASSRNSGGQTYEQYF.

The V call is TRBV30, the J call TRBJ2-3; weak D call: TRBD1 (6 bases). Germline V gene lookup returns CDR1 GTSNPN and CDR2 SVGIG (reference sequence). The V gene lost 2 bases and the J gene lost 1 base, with 10 bases spanning the gap. CDR3 size: 14 residues. The CDR3 nucleotides are TGTGCCTGGAGTTGGGACACCGGCACAGATACGCAGTATTTT. Protein: CAWSWDTGTDTQYF.

This rearrangement joins TRBV13 to TRBJ2-4, with TRBD2 as a possible D gene (6 bases). The V gene's germline CDR1 is PRHDT and CDR2 FYEKMQ (reference sequence). Trimming took off 5 bases at V and 0 bases at J, with 11 bases between the two ends. The CDR3 has 15 amino acids. CDR3 in DNA: TGTGCCAGCAGCGGTAGCGGAATAGCCAAAAACATTCAGTACTTC. Encoded protein: CASSGSGIAKNIQYF.

In its sample, this clone was seen once. The genes are TRBV6-5 and TRBJ1-4, with D uncertain. Trimming took off 2 bases at V and 8 bases at J, with 6 bases between the two ends. Germline-derived CDR1 and CDR2 are MNHEY and SVGAGI. This CDR3 is 12 amino acids long. The CDR3 here is CASSYNREKLFF. The CDR3 DNA is TGTGCCAGCAGTTACAATCGAGAAAAACTGTTTTTT.

This clone appeared many times. This chain uses TRBV15 with TRBJ2-1; D call uncertain. The CDR3 has 12 amino acids. V gave up 0 bases and J gave up 8 bases, with 5 bases separating them. CDR1 and CDR2 from the germline V gene are LNHNV and YYDKDF (reference sequence). The DNA of the CDR3 is TGTGCCACCAGCAGAGAGGGATATGAGCAGTTCTTC. It is translated as CATSREGYEQFF.